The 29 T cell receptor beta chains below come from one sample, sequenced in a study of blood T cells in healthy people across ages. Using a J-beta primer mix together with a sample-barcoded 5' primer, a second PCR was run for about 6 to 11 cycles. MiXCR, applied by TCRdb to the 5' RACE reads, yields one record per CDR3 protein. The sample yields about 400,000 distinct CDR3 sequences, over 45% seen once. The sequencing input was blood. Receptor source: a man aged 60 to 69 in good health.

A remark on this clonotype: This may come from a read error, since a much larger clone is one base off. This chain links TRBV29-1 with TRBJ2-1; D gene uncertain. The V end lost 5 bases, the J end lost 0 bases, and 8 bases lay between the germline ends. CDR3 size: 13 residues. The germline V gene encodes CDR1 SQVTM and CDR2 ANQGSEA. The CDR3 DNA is TGCAGCGTTTGGGAAAGCTCCTACAATGAGCAGTTCTTC. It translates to CSVWESSYNEQFF.

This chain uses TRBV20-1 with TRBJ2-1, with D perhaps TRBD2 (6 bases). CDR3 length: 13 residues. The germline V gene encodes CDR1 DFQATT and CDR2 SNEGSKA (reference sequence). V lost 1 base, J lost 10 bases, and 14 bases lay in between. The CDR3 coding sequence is TGCAGTGCTAGAGGCGGAGGGACGGGAGAGCAGTTCTTC. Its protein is CSARGGGTGEQFF.

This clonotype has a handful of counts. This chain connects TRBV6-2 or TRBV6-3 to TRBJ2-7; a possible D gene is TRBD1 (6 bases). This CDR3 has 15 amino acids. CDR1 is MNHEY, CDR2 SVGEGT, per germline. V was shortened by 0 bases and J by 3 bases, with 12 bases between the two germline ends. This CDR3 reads CASSYSMAGVYEQYF. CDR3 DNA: TGTGCCAGCAGTTACTCGATGGCAGGGGTCTACGAGCAGTACTTC.

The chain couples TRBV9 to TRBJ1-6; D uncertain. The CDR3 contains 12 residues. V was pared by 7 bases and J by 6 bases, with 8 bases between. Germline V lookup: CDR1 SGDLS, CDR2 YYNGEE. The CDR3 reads CASGVGNSPLHF. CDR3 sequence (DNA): TGTGCCAGCGGAGTAGGTAATTCACCCCTCCACTTT.

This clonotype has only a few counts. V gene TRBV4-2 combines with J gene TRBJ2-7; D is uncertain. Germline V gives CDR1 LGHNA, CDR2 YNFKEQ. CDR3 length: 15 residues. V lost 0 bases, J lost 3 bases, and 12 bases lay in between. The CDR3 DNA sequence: TGTGCCAGCAGCCAAGAACGGATTTGGGACTACGAGCAGTACTTC. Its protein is CASSQERIWDYEQYF.

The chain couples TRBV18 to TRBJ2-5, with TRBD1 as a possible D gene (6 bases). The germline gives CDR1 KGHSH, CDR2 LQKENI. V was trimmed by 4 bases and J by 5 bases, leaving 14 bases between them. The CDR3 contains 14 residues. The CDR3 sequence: CASSLQQGTETQYF. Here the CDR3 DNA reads TGTGCCAGCTCACTACAACAGGGAACGGAGACCCAGTACTTC.

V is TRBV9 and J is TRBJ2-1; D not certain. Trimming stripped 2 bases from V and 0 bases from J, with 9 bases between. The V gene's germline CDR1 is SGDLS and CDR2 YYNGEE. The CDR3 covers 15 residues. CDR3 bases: TGTGCCAGCAGCGTGGAGCCCAGCTCCTACAATGAGCAGTTCTTC. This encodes CASSVEPSSYNEQFF.

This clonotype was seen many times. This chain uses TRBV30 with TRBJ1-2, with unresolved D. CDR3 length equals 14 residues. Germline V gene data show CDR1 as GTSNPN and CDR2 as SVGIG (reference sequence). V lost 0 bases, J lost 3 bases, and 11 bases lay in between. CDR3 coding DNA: TGTGCCTGGAGTGTACACAGAATCGACTATGGCTACACCTTC. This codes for CAWSVHRIDYGYTF.

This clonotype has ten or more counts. Here the CDR3 DNA reads TGCAGCGTGGGTGGGGGGCTACCCACAGATACGCAGTATTTT. Amino acid sequence: CSVGGGLPTDTQYF. The chain has TRBV29-1 and TRBJ2-3; D possibly uses TRBD1 or TRBD2 (6 bases each). Germline values: CDR1 SQVTM, CDR2 ANQGSEA. Between the trimmed V and J ends, which lost 6 bases and 2 bases, there was a span of 15 bases. The CDR3 extends over 14 amino acids.

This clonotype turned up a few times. The CDR3 nucleotides are TGCAGTGCTCGCCGGACAGGCGATAGTTCACCCCTCCACTTT. Residues: CSARRTGDSSPLHF. The chain joins TRBV20-1 to TRBJ1-6, with 7 bases identical to TRBD1. J gave up 9 bases and V 5 bases, and 10 bases lay outside the gene matches. Germline values: CDR1 DFQATT, CDR2 SNEGSKA (reference sequence). This CDR3 contains 14 residues.

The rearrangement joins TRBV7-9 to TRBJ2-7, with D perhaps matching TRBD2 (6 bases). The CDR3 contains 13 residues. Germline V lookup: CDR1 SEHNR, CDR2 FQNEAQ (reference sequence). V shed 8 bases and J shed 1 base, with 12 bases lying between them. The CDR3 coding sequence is TGTGCCAGCCAAAGCGGGCTATCCTACGAGCAGTACTTC. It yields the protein CASQSGLSYEQYF.

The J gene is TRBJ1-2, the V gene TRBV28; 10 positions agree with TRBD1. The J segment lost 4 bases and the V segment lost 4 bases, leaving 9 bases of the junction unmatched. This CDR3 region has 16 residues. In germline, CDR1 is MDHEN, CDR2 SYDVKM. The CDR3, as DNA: TGTGCCAGCAGTTCAATTGCCGGGACAGGGGTCTATGGCTACACCTTC. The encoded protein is CASSSIAGTGVYGYTF.

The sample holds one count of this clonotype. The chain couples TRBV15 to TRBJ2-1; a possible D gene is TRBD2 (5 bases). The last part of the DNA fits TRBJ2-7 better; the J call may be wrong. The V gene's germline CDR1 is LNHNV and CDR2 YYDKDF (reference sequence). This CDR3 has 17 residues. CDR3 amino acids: CATSRGVSGSSYNEQYF. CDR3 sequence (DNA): TGTGCCACCAGCAGAGGTGTCAGCGGCAGCTCCTACAATGAGCAGTACTTC.

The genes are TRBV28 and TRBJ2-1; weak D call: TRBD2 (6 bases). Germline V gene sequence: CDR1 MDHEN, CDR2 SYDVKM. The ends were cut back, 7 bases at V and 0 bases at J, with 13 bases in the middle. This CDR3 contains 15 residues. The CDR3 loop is CASKSGLSSYNEQFF. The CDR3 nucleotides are TGTGCCAGCAAATCGGGACTGAGCTCCTACAATGAGCAGTTCTTC.

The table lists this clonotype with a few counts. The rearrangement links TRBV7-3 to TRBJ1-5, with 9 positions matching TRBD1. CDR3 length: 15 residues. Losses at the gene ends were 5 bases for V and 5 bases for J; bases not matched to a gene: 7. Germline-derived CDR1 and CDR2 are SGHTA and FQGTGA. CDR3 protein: CASSITGGADQPQHF. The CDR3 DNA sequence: TGTGCCAGCAGCATTACAGGGGGCGCAGATCAGCCCCAGCATTTT. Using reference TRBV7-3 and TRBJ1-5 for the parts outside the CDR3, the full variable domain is GAGVSQTPSNKVTEKGKYVELRCDPISGHTALYWYRQSLGQGPEFLIYFQGTGAADDSGLPNDRFFAVRPEGSVSTLKIQRTERGDSAVYLCASSITGGADQPQHFGDGTRLSIL.

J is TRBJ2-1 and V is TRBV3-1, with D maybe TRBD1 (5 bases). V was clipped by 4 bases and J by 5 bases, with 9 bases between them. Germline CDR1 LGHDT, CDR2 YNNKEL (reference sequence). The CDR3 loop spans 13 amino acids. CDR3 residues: CASSRLGDNEQFF. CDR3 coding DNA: TGTGCCAGCAGCCGCCTAGGGGACAATGAGCAGTTCTTC.

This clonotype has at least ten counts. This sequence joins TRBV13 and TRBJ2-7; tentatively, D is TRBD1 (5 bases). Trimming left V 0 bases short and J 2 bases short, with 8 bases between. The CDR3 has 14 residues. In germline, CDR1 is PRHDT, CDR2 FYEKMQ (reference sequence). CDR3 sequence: CASSLGPDTYEQYF. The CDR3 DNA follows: TGTGCCAGCAGCTTAGGTCCGGACACCTACGAGCAGTACTTC.

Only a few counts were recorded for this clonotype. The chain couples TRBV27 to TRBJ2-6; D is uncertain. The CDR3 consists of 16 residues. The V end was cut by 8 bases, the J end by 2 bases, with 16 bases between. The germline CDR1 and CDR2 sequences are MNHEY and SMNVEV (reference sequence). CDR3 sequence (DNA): TGTGCCAGCGGTGCGAACGGCTATCCTGGGGCCAACGTCCTGACTTTC. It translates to CASGANGYPGANVLTF.

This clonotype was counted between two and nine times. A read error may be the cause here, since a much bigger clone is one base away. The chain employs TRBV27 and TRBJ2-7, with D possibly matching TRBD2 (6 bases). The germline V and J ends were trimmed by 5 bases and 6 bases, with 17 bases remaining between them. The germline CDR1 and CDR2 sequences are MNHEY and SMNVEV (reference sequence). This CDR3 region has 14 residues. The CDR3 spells CASSALPQGGEQYF. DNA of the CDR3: TGTGCCAGCAGTGCGCTCCCGCAGGGAGGCGAGCAGTACTTC.

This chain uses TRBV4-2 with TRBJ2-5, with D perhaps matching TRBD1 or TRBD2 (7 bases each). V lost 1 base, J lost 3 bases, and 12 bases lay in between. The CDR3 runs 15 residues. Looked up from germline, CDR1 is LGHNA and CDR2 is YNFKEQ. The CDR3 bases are TGTGCCAGCAGCCAAGGGGAGGGGGCAGAAGAGACCCAGTACTTC. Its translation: CASSQGEGAEETQYF.

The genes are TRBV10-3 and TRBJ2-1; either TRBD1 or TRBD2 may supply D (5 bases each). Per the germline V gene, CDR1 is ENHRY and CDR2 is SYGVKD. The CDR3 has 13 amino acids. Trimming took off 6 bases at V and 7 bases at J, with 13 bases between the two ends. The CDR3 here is CAISVDWGNEQFF. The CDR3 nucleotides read TGTGCCATCAGCGTGGACTGGGGGAATGAGCAGTTCTTC.

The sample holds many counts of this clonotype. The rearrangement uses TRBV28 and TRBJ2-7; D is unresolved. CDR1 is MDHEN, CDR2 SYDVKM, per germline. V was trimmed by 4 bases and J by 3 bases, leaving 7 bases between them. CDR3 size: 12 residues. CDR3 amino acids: CASSYNSYEQYF. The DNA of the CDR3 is TGTGCCAGCAGTTACAACAGCTACGAGCAGTACTTC.

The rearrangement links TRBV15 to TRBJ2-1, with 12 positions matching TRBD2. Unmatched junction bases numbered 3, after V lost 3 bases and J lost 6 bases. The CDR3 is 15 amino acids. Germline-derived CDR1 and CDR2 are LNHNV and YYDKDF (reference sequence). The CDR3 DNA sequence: TGTGCCACCAGCAGGACTAGCGGGGGAGTCAATGAGCAGTTCTTC. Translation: CATSRTSGGVNEQFF.

CDR3 sequence reads: CASSDGQGYGYTF. CDR3 nucleotide sequence: TGTGCCAGCAGCGACGGACAGGGCTATGGCTACACCTTC. This chain links TRBV28 with TRBJ1-2, with 8 positions matching TRBD1. The CDR3 extends over 13 amino acids. The junction had 4 bases not matched to a gene; V was cut back by 6 bases and J by 4 bases. Germline CDR1 reads MDHEN; CDR2 reads SYDVKM.

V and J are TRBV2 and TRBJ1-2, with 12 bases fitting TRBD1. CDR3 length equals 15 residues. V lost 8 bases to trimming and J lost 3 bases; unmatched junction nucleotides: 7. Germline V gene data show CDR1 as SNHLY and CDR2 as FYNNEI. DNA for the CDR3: TGTGCCAGCGCTGCAGGGACAGGGGGCGACTATGGCTACACCTTC. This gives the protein CASAAGTGGDYGYTF.

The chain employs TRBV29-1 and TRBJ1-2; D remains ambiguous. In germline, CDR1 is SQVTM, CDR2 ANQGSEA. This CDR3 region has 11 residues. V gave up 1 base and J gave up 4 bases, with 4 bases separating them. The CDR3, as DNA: TGCAGCGTTGAAGTTAGCTATGGCTACACCTTC. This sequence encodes CSVEVSYGYTF.

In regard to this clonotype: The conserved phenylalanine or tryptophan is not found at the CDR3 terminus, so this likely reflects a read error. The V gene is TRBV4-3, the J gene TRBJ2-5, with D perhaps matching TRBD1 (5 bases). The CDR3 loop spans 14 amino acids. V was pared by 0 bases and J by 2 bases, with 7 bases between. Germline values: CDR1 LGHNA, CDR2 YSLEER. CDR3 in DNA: TGCGCCAGCAGCCAAGATTGGACACAAGAGACCCAGTACTTA. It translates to CASSQDWTQETQYL.

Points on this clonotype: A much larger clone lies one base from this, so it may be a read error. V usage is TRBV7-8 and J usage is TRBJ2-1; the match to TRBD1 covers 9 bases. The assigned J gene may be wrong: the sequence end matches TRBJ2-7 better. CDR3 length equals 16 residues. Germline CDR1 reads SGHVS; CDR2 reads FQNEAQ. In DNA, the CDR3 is TGTGCCAGCGGGCAGAAACAGGGGGCGGCAAGAAGTGAGCAGTACTTC. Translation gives CASGQKQGAARSEQYF.

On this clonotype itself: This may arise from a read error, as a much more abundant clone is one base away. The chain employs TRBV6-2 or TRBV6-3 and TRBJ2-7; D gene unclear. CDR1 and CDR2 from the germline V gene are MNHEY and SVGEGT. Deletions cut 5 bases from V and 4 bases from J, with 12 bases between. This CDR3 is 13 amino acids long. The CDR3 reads CASSHLLRYEQYF. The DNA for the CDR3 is TGTGCCAGCAGTCACCTTCTACGGTACGAGCAGTACTTC.